This T cell receptor (beta chain) appears in the sequencing data of a study of blood T cell repertoires in COVID-19. The V segment lost 5 bases and the J segment 7 bases; nucleotides outside the gene matches: 12. CDR1 and CDR2 from the germline V gene are SNHLY and FYNNEI. The CDR3 runs to 15 residues. Generated by immunoSEQ multiplex PCR, the TCRdb table keeps only in-frame clones and is missing some. The sample contains roughly 100,000 clones, around 88% of which appear only once. Sequenced material: peripheral blood. The TCR comes from a human donor in a cohort sampled during active COVID-19. The chain is built from TRBV2 and TRBJ2-5, with 8 bases fitting TRBD2. The chain's CDR3 is CASSPPAGGGGTQYF. The CDR3, as DNA: TGTGCCAGCAGTCCGCCGGCGGGAGGAGGGGGGACCCAGTACTTC.